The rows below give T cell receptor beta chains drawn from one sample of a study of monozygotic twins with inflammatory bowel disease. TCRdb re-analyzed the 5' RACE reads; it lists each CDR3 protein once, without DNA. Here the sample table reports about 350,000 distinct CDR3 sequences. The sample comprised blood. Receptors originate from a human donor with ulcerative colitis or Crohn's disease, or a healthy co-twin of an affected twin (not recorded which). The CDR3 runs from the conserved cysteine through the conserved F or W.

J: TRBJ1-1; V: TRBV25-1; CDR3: CASRPDRGTEAFF
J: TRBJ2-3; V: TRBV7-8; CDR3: CASSLAGTVQGDTQYF
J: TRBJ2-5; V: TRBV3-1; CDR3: CASSQGGTLGGRRAETQYF
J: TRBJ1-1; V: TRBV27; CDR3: CASSLYPGDTEAFF
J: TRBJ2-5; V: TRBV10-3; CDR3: CAISEGRQETQYF
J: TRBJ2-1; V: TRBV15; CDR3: CATSREGREIDEQFF
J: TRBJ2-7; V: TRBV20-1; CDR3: CSAETDMEQYF
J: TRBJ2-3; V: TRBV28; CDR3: CASRYRGAGTDTQYF
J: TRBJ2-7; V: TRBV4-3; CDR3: CASSLGTSRYEQYF
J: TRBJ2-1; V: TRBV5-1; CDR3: CASSLVLAGGGEQFF
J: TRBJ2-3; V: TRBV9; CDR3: CASSVTQGTDTQYF
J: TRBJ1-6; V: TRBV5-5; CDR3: CATSPGLVNSPLHF
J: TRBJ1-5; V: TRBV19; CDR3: CASSIISQPQHF
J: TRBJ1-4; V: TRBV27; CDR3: CASTKWGGEEKLFF
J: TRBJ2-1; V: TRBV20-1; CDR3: CSARDRSGYNEQFF